One sample yielded the 5 T cell receptor beta chains listed below, sequenced in a study of cytomegalovirus exposure and HLA in healthy donors. Vbeta (60) and Jbeta (13) primers were used in the PCR. Sequencing used immunoSEQ multiplex PCR; TCRdb keeps in-frame clones, though not all of them. The table includes 150,000 to 200,000 clones, roughly 68% detected once. Material: PBMCs. Receptors were obtained from a young woman in good health and CMV-seronegative.

The CDR3, as DNA: TGTGCCAGCAGCTTAGGACTAGCGGGAGAACGTGAGCTCCAAGAGACCCAGTACTTC. Translation gives CASSLGLAGERELQETQYF. The rearrangement uses TRBV7-9 and TRBJ2-5; TRBD2 matches 12 bases. This CDR3 is built from 19 residues. Per germline, CDR1 SEHNR and CDR2 FQNEAQ (reference sequence). V trimming: 1 base; J trimming: 1 base; junction bases outside the gene matches: 10.

The chain joins TRBV10-3 to TRBJ1-1; perhaps TRBD1 as D (5 bases). The CDR3 is made up of 14 amino acids. Germline CDR1 reads ENHRY; CDR2 reads SYGVKD. The V end lost 2 bases, the J end lost 1 base, and 8 bases lay between the germline ends. Here the CDR3 DNA reads TGTGCCATCAGTGAGACAGGTCCGAACACTGAAGCTTTCTTT. Protein product: CAISETGPNTEAFF.

This clone turned up a few times. This chain links TRBV13 with TRBJ2-3; D is perhaps TRBD2 (5 bases). Germline values: CDR1 PRHDT, CDR2 FYEKMQ (reference sequence). V was pared by 6 bases and J by 5 bases, with 12 bases between. The CDR3 extends over 13 amino acids. In nucleotides, the CDR3 is TGTGCCAGCAGTCCCGTCCGGGGAGATACGCAGTATTTT. As protein: CASSPVRGDTQYF.

DNA for the CDR3: TGTGCCAGCAGTTTATACAGGGTCGGCACTGAAGCTTTCTTT. As protein: CASSLYRVGTEAFF. The chain combines TRBV28 with TRBJ1-1; possible D gene TRBD1, 6 bases. Between the trimmed V and J ends, which lost 1 base and 4 bases, there was a span of 10 bases. This CDR3 region has 14 residues. The germline V gene encodes CDR1 MDHEN and CDR2 SYDVKM.

This clone showed up just once. The chain has TRBV7-2 and TRBJ1-2; 11 bases map to TRBD1. The CDR3 is 15 residues long. CDR1 and CDR2 from the germline V gene are SGHTA and FQGNSA. V shed 3 bases, J shed 4 bases, and the junction held 4 bases outside the gene matches. CDR3 sequence (DNA): TGTGCCAGCAGCTTCGGACAGGGGGCGAGCTATGGCTACACCTTC. As protein: CASSFGQGASYGYTF.